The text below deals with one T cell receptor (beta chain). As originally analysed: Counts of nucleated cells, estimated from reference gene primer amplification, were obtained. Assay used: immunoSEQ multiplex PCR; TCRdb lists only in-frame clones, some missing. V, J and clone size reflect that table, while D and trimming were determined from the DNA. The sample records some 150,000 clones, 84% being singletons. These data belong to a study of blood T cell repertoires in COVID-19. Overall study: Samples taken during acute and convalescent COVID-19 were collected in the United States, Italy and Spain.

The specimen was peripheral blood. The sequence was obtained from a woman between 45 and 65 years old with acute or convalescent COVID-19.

The CDR3 DNA reads TGTGCCAGCAGCCCCGGGACTAGCGGGACCTCCTACAATGAGCAGTTCTTC. Translated: CASSPGTSGTSYNEQFF. This chain joins TRBV9 and TRBJ2-1, with 13 bases identical to TRBD2. J was trimmed by 0 bases and V by 4 bases; bases with no gene match: 4. The CDR3 consists of 17 residues. Germline V gives CDR1 SGDLS, CDR2 YYNGEE.